A single sample gave rise to the 16 T cell receptor beta chains below, sequenced in a study of radiation and T cells in renal cell carcinoma. Clones were sequenced by immunoSEQ multiplex PCR, and TCRdb holds only the in-frame ones, with some missing. Among fewer than 15,000 clones listed, around two thirds were seen once. Treatment of the sample: treatment-naive control, cytoreductive nephrectomy. Sequencing was performed on tumor tissue, taken from a patient whose treatment was nephrectomy without radiotherapy. These TCRs come from a man aged 55 to 69 with renal cell carcinoma.

This rearrangement joins TRBV6-5 to TRBJ1-4; possibly TRBD1 for D (5 bases). The CDR3 runs 14 residues. Trimming stripped 6 bases from V and 0 bases from J, with 8 bases between. CDR1 is MNHEY and CDR2 is SVGAGI in the germline V gene. The chain's CDR3 is CASRGVATNEKLFF. As DNA, the CDR3 is TGTGCCAGCAGAGGGGTAGCAACTAATGAAAAACTGTTTTTT.

This sequence joins TRBV5-1 and TRBJ2-2, with D tentatively TRBD2 (6 bases). CDR3 length: 16 amino acids. Trimming took 4 bases from V and 6 from J, leaving 19 bases between them. CDR1 and CDR2 from the germline V gene are SGHRS and YFSETQ. The CDR3 sequence is CASSPGVTRRSGELFF. The CDR3 DNA sequence: TGCGCCAGCAGCCCTGGCGTGACTAGGAGGTCCGGGGAGCTGTTTTTT. The whole variable domain, remainder taken from reference TRBV5-1 and TRBJ2-2, is KAGVTQTPRYLIKTRGQQVTLSCSPISGHRSVSWYQQTPGQGLQFLFEYFSETQRNKGNFPGRFSGRQFSNSRSEMNVSTLELGDSALYLCASSPGVTRRSGELFFGEGSRLTVL.

The V call is TRBV2, the J call TRBJ2-3, with D perhaps matching TRBD1 (6 bases). The germline V gene has CDR1 SNHLY and CDR2 FYNNEI. V lost 6 bases and J lost 3, with 13 bases in between. There are 14 residues in the CDR3. The CDR3 protein is CASSRDTPTDTQYF. In DNA form, the CDR3 reads TGTGCCAGCAGCCGGGACACTCCAACAGATACGCAGTATTTT.

The CDR3 region has the DNA TGTGCCAGCAGTTCCCCCGGGGGAGGGGCTGAAGCTTTCTTT. This translates into CASSSPGGGAEAFF. This chain joins TRBV28 and TRBJ1-1; a possible D gene is TRBD1 (5 bases). Trimming removed 4 bases from V and 6 bases from J, with 15 bases in between. Germline V gene data show CDR1 as MDHEN and CDR2 as SYDVKM. The CDR3 loop spans 14 amino acids.

The chain has TRBV28 and TRBJ2-6; D perhaps matches TRBD1 (5 bases). The CDR3 totals 15 residues. Germline V lookup: CDR1 MDHEN, CDR2 SYDVKM. The V end lost 5 bases, the J end lost 2 bases, and 10 bases lay between the germline ends. The CDR3 loop is CASSVQGTGANVLTF. The DNA of the CDR3 is TGTGCCAGCAGTGTCCAGGGTACTGGGGCCAACGTCCTGACTTTC.

The chain combines TRBV5-4 with TRBJ2-7, with D possibly being TRBD1 or TRBD2 (5 bases each). Germline values: CDR1 SGHNT, CDR2 YYREEE (reference sequence). The CDR3 runs to 14 residues. V shed 2 bases and J shed 7 bases, with 16 bases lying between them. The CDR3 DNA is TGTGCCAGCAGCTTCGGTTTAGGGACGGAAGAGCAGTACTTC. It specifies CASSFGLGTEEQYF.

V usage is TRBV4-2 and J usage is TRBJ1-5; D is unclear. The CDR3 runs 12 residues. The V end was cut by 5 bases, the J end by 2 bases, with 4 bases between. CDR1 is LGHNA, CDR2 YNFKEQ, per germline. The CDR3 loop reads CASSAGNQPQHF. The DNA for the CDR3 is TGTGCCAGCAGCGCCGGCAATCAGCCCCAGCATTTT.

This clone came up a few times. J is TRBJ2-7 and V is TRBV25-1; D is possibly TRBD2 (6 bases). Germline CDR1 and CDR2: MGHDK and SYGVNS. Trimming removed 3 bases from V and 3 bases from J, with 9 bases in between. The CDR3 contains 13 residues. The CDR3 sequence is CASSDGGLYEQYF. CDR3 bases: TGTGCCAGCAGTGACGGGGGACTCTACGAGCAGTACTTC.

The CDR3 is CASSALQAAGEQYF. The CDR3 coding sequence is TGTGCCAGCAGTGCCCTACAGGCGGCGGGCGAGCAGTACTTC. The V gene is TRBV6-5, the J gene TRBJ2-7; D is tentatively TRBD1 or TRBD2 (5 bases each). Trimming took 5 bases from V and 6 from J, leaving 17 bases between them. CDR3 length equals 14 residues. In germline, CDR1 is MNHEY, CDR2 SVGAGI.

The chain joins TRBV19 to TRBJ2-2; D gene unclear. This CDR3 has 13 residues. The V and J ends lost 5 bases and 1 base respectively, with 5 bases between them. Germline V CDR1 and CDR2: LNHDA, SQIVND (reference sequence). CDR3 amino acids: CASSPRNTGELFF. For the CDR3, the DNA is TGTGCCAGTAGTCCTCGGAACACCGGGGAGCTGTTTTTT. Full variable domain (outside the CDR3, taken from reference TRBV19 and TRBJ2-2): DGGITQSPKYLFRKEGQNVTLSCEQNLNHDAMYWYRQDPGQGLRLIYYSQIVNDFQKGDIAEGYSVSREKKESFPLTVTSAQKNPTAFYLCASSPRNTGELFFGEGSRLTVL.

This clone came up a few times. V gene TRBV30 combines with J gene TRBJ2-1, with D perhaps TRBD2 (6 bases). Germline V CDR1 and CDR2: GTSNPN, SVGIG (reference sequence). The CDR3 is 14 residues long. The germline V and J ends were trimmed by 4 bases and 8 bases, with 18 bases remaining between them. In DNA, the CDR3 is TGTGCCTGGAAAGGAGGGGCGAGGTTCCATGAGCAGTTCTTC. It is translated as CAWKGGARFHEQFF.

The chain combines TRBV20-1 with TRBJ2-7, with 7 bases that match TRBD1. V lost 5 bases to trimming and J lost 2 bases; unmatched junction nucleotides: 0. The CDR3 contains 11 residues. The germline V gene has CDR1 DFQATT and CDR2 SNEGSKA (reference sequence). In nucleotides, the CDR3 is TGCAGTGCTGGGACAGCCTACGAGCAGTACTTC. As protein: CSAGTAYEQYF.

The rearrangement links TRBV6-6 to TRBJ1-1; D is ambiguous. Germline V gene data show CDR1 as MNHNY and CDR2 as SVGAGI (reference sequence). CDR3 size: 14 residues. V lost 2 bases and J lost 4, with 11 bases in between. CDR3 coding DNA: TGTGCCAGCAGTTACAGGGATAGGAGCACTGAAGCTTTCTTT. Its translation: CASSYRDRSTEAFF.

This clone was observed a few times. The V gene is TRBV30, the J gene TRBJ1-1, with unresolved D. V was clipped by 5 bases and J by 1 base, with 11 bases between them. The CDR3 loop spans 13 amino acids. Germline V CDR1 and CDR2: GTSNPN, SVGIG (reference sequence). CDR3 coding DNA: TGTGCCTGGGTGTCGGCAGGGAACACTGAAGCTTTCTTT. Translated, it gives CAWVSAGNTEAFF.

This clone was counted a single time. This chain connects TRBV7-9 to TRBJ2-2, with 10 nucleotides matching TRBD1. The CDR3 contains 19 residues. The V gene's germline CDR1 is SEHNR and CDR2 FQNEAQ (reference sequence). Trimming at V came to 7 bases and at J to 4 bases, leaving 18 bases not matched to a gene. In nucleotides, the CDR3 is TGTGCCAGCACTTCCTACGCGTCCGGGACAGGGGTGACCACCGGGGAGCTGTTTTTT. Translating it yields CASTSYASGTGVTTGELFF.

This chain joins TRBV4-2 and TRBJ2-7; 8 nucleotides match TRBD1. V trimming: 6 bases; J trimming: 2 bases; junction bases outside the gene matches: 3. The CDR3 length is 13 residues. CDR1 LGHNA and CDR2 YNFKEQ come from the germline V gene. The CDR3 is CASRPQGAYEQYF. CDR3 coding DNA: TGTGCCAGCAGGCCACAGGGGGCCTACGAGCAGTACTTC.